The text below deals with one T cell receptor beta chain. Its target antigen remains unknown. Base qualities are not at hand, and no much larger clone is one base apart. V sheds 5 bases and J sheds 6 bases, leaving 16 bases between their ends. The germline V gene (reference sequence) supplies CDR1 MNHEY and CDR2 SMNVEV. Inclusive of the bounding cysteine and phenylalanine, the CDR3 is 15 residues long. Only the CDR3 DNA stays, 45 bases, in frame from base 1. The data originate from a study of control samples from healthy donors and cancer patients (TCRdb year 2020). Library construction relied on the immunoSEQ multiplex PCR assay. As stored in TCRdb, this immuneACCESS dataset retains in-frame rearrangements with V and J assigned. A fraction of the clones does not appear; measured against another copy, unresolved V genes explain less than half of the discrepancy, and the remainder lacks a known reason. Here the sample has around 130,000 clones; about 93% occur a single time. Clones ranked in the top ten supply about 1.7% of the sample.

The source material was PBMCs. This sequence originates from a man aged 50 to 59 with head and neck cancer. The receptor chain draws on TRBV27 and TRBJ2-2, with no D gene named confidently. The CDR3 corresponds to CASSPVLGGSGELFF. The nucleotide sequence is given as TGTGCCAGCAGTCCGGTGCTTGGTGGTTCCGGGGAGCTGTTTTTT.